This TCR beta chain was sequenced in a study of T cell repertoires in cytomegalovirus infection. Study summary: CMV infection plus the matching HLA type was flagged by public TCR beta signatures.

The V end was cut by 1 base, the J end by 3 bases, with 9 bases between. This CDR3 spans 14 amino acids. Germline V gene lookup returns CDR1 LNHDA and CDR2 SQIVND (reference sequence). Note on this clonotype: Its target is not known.

TCRdb itself ran the reads through MiXCR, one entry per CDR3 protein. Here the sample spans about a million distinct CDR3 sequences, roughly 31% being singletons. This specimen was cultured CD8+ T cells from PBMCs, taken from culture after CMV antigen stimulation. The V and J genes are TRBV19 and TRBJ1-2; no clear D gene. The source of this sequence is a human donor in good health (CMV status not recorded). Some clones in this sample may be carry-over from other donors' samples. The CDR3 sequence: CASSIGPADYGYTF. In DNA, the CDR3 is TGTGCCAGTAGTATAGGACCGGCGGACTATGGCTACACCTTC.